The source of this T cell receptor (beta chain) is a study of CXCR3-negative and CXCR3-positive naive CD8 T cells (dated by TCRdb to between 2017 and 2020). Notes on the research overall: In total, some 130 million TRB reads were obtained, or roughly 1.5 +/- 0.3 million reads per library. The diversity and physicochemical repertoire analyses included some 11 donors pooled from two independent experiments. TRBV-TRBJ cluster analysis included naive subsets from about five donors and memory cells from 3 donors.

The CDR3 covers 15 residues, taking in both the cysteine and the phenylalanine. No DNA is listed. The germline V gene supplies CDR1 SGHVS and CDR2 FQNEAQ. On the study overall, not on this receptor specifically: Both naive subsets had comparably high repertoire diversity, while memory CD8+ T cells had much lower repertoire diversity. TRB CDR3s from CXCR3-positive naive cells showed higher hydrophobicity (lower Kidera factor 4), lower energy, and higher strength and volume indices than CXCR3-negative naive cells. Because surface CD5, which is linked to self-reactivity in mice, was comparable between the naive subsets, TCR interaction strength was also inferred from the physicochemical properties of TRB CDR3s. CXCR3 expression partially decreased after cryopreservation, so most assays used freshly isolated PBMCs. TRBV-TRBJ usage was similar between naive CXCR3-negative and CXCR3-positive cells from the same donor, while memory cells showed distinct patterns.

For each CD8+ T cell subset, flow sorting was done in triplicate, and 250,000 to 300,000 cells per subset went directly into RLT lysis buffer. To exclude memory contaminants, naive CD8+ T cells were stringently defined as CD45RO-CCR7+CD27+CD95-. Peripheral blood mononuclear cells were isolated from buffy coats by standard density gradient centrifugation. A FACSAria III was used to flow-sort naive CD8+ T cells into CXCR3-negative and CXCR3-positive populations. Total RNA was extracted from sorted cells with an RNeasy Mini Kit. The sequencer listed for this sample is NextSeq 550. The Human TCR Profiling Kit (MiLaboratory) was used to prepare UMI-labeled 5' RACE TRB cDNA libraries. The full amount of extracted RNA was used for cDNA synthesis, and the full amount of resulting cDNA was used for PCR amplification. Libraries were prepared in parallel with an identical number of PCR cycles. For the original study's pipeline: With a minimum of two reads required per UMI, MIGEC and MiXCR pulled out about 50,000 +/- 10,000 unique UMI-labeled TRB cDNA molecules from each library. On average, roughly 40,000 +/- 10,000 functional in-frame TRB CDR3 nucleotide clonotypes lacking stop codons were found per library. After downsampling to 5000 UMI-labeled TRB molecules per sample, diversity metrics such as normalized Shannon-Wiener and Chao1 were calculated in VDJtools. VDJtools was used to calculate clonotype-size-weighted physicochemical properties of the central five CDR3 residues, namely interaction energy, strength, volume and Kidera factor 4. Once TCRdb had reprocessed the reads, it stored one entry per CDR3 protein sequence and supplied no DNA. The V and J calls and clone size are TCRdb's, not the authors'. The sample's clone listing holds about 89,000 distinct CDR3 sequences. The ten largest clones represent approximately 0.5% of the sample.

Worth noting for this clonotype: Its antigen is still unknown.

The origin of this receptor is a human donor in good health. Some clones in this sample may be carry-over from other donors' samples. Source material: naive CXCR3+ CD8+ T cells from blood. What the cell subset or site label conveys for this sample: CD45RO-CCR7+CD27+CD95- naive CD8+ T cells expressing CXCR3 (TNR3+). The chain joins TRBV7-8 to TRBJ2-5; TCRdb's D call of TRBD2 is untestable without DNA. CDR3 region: CASSLGPGSQETQYF. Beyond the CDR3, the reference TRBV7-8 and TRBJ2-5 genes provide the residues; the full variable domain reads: GAGVSQSPRYKVAKRGQDVALRCDPISGHVSLFWYQQALGQGPEFLTYFQNEAQLDKSGLPSDRFFAERPEGSVSTLKIQRTQQEDSAVYLCASSLGPGSQETQYFGPGTRLLVL.